Described below is a single T cell receptor beta chain sequence and its context. Original data processing: Nucleated cell counts were estimated from reference gene primer amplification. Profiling relied on immunoSEQ multiplex PCR, and the TCRdb table lists in-frame clones only, not all of them. V, J and clone size are taken as reported in that table, and D and trimming were inferred from the DNA itself. Of 200,000 to 250,000 clones in the sample, approximately 86% were seen once. This specimen comes from a study of blood T cell repertoires in COVID-19. The overall study: The origin of the acute and convalescent COVID-19 samples was the United States, Italy and Spain. In each case, the material was cDNA or gDNA derived from T cells, B-cell-depleted T cells, or PBMCs.

The CDR3 has 12 residues. V gave up 6 bases and J gave up 3 bases, with 9 bases separating them. Sequencing was done on a sample of peripheral blood. V gene TRBV12-3 or TRBV12-4 combines with J gene TRBJ2-7; perhaps TRBD2 as D (5 bases). This receptor was identified in a man younger than 35 with active or convalescent COVID-19. The CDR3 DNA sequence: TGTGCCAGCAGACGGGGTTACTACGAGCAGTACTTC. It yields the protein CASRRGYYEQYF.